These 27 T cell receptor beta chains share one sample of origin, sequenced in a study of T cell responses to AZD1222 COVID-19 vaccine. The table came from immunoSEQ multiplex PCR; TCRdb's copy has only in-frame clones and leaves some out. The table includes about 140,000 clones, 80% to 90% detected once. The starting material was peripheral blood, obtained on day 0 of AZD1222 vaccination. All receptors come from an adult in good health.

The chain carries TRBV6-5 and TRBJ1-2, with D unclear. The germline V and J ends were trimmed by 2 bases and 9 bases, with 19 bases remaining between them. The CDR3 runs 15 residues. In germline, CDR1 is MNHEY, CDR2 SVGAGI. In DNA, the CDR3 is TGTGCCAGCAGTTACGGACGAGGGTTTCGGCAGAGCTACACCTTC. Its translation is CASSYGRGFRQSYTF.

The chain is built from TRBV10-3 and TRBJ1-2; possible D gene TRBD1, 5 bases. The germline gives CDR1 ENHRY, CDR2 SYGVKD. The CDR3 extends over 12 amino acids. V was cut by 4 bases and J by 7 bases, with 10 bases left in between. DNA for the CDR3: TGTGCCATCAGTGTCCTGGGACTTGGCTACACCTTC. Translated, it gives CAISVLGLGYTF.

This chain joins TRBV6-2 or TRBV6-3 and TRBJ1-1; D perhaps matches TRBD1 (5 bases). The CDR3 spans 14 residues. Trimming pared 3 bases from V and 4 bases from J, leaving 12 bases between. The germline V gene encodes CDR1 MNHEY and CDR2 SVGEGT. The CDR3 DNA is TGTGCCAGCAGTTATGTCCAGGGTTCCACTGAAGCTTTCTTT. Protein sequence: CASSYVQGSTEAFF.

J is TRBJ2-2 and V is TRBV29-1; tentatively, D is TRBD2 (6 bases). Per the germline V gene, CDR1 is SQVTM and CDR2 is ANQGSEA. V dropped 6 bases and J dropped 7 bases, with 15 bases sitting between them. This CDR3 region has 13 residues. The CDR3 nucleotides read TGCAGCGTGGGGGGACCTAGGAACGGGGAGCTGTTTTTT. Translation gives CSVGGPRNGELFF.

This chain connects TRBV7-6 to TRBJ1-6, with 9 bases matching TRBD1. With V trimmed by 3 bases and J by 8 bases, 11 bases remained unmatched. Germline values: CDR1 SGHVS, CDR2 FNYEAQ. This CDR3 region has 17 residues. The CDR3 DNA reads as TGTGCCAGCAGCTTCCAACCTCAGACAGGGGGTTATTCACCCCTCCACTTT. Translated: CASSFQPQTGGYSPLHF.

CDR3 sequence: CASSYGGPRNEKLFF. DNA of the CDR3: TGTGCCAGCAGTTACGGGGGGCCCCGTAATGAAAAACTGTTTTTT. This chain uses TRBV6-5 with TRBJ1-4, with D possibly being TRBD1 (6 bases). Trimming left V 2 bases short and J 4 bases short, with 11 bases between. The CDR3 contains 15 residues. Looked up from germline, CDR1 is MNHEY and CDR2 is SVGAGI.

The CDR3, as DNA: TGCGCCAGCAGTGTACAACTCTCCTCTGAAGCTTTCTTT. Its translation is CASSVQLSSEAFF. V is TRBV10-1 and J is TRBJ1-1; D not resolved. This CDR3 comprises 13 residues. The germline V gene has CDR1 WNHNN and CDR2 SYGVQD (reference sequence). Trimming took 4 bases from V and 6 from J, leaving 12 bases between them.

This chain links TRBV7-2 with TRBJ1-4, with 8 bases fitting TRBD1. Germline V gene sequence: CDR1 SGHTA, CDR2 FQGNSA. Trimming took 5 bases from V and 10 from J; bases not matched to a gene: 9. The CDR3 is 14 residues long. The CDR3 DNA follows: TGTGCCAGCAGCACCGGACAGGGAAGGGGAAAACTGTTTTTT. This translates into CASSTGQGRGKLFF.

This rearrangement joins TRBV30 to TRBJ1-1; TRBD1 agrees at 10 bases. The V gene end was trimmed by 3 bases and the J gene end by 6 bases; junction bases not matched to a gene: 4. In germline, CDR1 is GTSNPN, CDR2 SVGIG (reference sequence). This CDR3 has 13 amino acids. In nucleotides, the CDR3 is TGTGCCTGGAGCCGACAGGGGGCCCCTGAAGCTTTCTTT. As protein: CAWSRQGAPEAFF.

V usage is TRBV4-3 and J usage is TRBJ1-2; D might be TRBD1 (5 bases). Trimming took 0 bases from V and 2 from J, leaving 10 bases between them. Germline V gene sequence: CDR1 LGHNA, CDR2 YSLEER. The CDR3 has 15 amino acids. CDR3 amino acids: CASSQEGGFNYGYTF. In DNA form, the CDR3 reads TGCGCCAGCAGCCAAGAGGGGGGGTTCAACTATGGCTACACCTTC.

V usage is TRBV24-1 and J usage is TRBJ2-1; D is unresolved. Deletions cut 7 bases from V and 7 bases from J, with 10 bases between. This CDR3 is 12 amino acids long. Germline V gene data show CDR1 as KGHDR and CDR2 as SFDVKD. The CDR3 DNA is TGTGCCACCAGCTCCTCTGGAAATGAGCAGTTCTTC. Amino acid sequence: CATSSSGNEQFF.

This clone was seen more than once but under ten times. The chain has TRBV2 and TRBJ1-4; D not certain. With 4 bases removed from V and 5 bases from J, the gap between germline ends came to 14 bases. This CDR3 is built from 15 residues. CDR1 is SNHLY and CDR2 is FYNNEI in the germline V gene. The CDR3 loop is CASSARAQPNEKLFF. CDR3 DNA sequence: TGTGCCAGCAGTGCAAGGGCCCAACCAAATGAAAAACTGTTTTTT.

This chain uses TRBV5-4 with TRBJ1-1; maybe TRBD1 (6 bases). The germline V gene encodes CDR1 SGHNT and CDR2 YYREEE (reference sequence). The CDR3 runs to 13 residues. The V end lost 0 bases, the J end lost 7 bases, and 10 bases lay between the germline ends. The chain's CDR3 is CASSLVPGDEAFF. DNA for the CDR3: TGTGCCAGCAGCTTGGTGCCAGGGGATGAAGCTTTCTTT.

The chain joins TRBV27 to TRBJ1-2; D remains unclear. The germline V gene encodes CDR1 MNHEY and CDR2 SMNVEV (reference sequence). V lost 0 bases to trimming and J lost 6 bases, with 11 bases between them. The CDR3 extends over 14 amino acids. CDR3 sequence reads: CASSLSSTWDGYTF. In DNA, the CDR3 is TGTGCCAGCAGTTTATCTTCCACGTGGGATGGCTACACCTTC.

V gene TRBV4-1 combines with J gene TRBJ2-7; D is ambiguous. CDR1 is MGHRA and CDR2 is YSYEKL in the germline V gene. The CDR3 is 17 amino acids. Trimming cost V 1 base and J 2 bases, with 18 bases left between them. The CDR3 nucleotides are TGCGCCAGCAGCCAAGGCTCGCCTGGGCAGGCACCCTACGAGCAGTACTTC. It encodes CASSQGSPGQAPYEQYF.

CDR3 in amino acids: CASRLLAGGSTDTQYF. The DNA of the CDR3 is TGTGCAAGTCGCTTACTAGCGGGAGGTTCCACAGATACGCAGTATTTT. The chain couples TRBV12-2 to TRBJ2-3; TRBD2 is the table's D call and was not checked against the DNA. TRBV12-2 is a known pseudogene. CDR3 length: 16 amino acids.

The V call is TRBV4-2, the J call TRBJ2-1, with 7 bases that match TRBD2. The germline V gene encodes CDR1 LGHNA and CDR2 YNFKEQ. V lost 0 bases, J lost 4 bases, and 6 bases stayed unmatched. The CDR3 covers 16 residues. CDR3 sequence reads: CASSQDLREKYNEQFF. In nucleotides, the CDR3 is TGTGCCAGCAGCCAAGATCTGCGGGAGAAATACAATGAGCAGTTCTTC.

For the CDR3, the DNA is TGTGCCAGTAAGGGACTAGGTCAATTCCCCTTTCAAGAGACCCAGTACTTC. This encodes CASKGLGQFPFQETQYF. The chain carries TRBV19 and TRBJ2-5; 8 bases line up with TRBD2. This CDR3 is built from 17 residues. The germline gives CDR1 LNHDA, CDR2 SQIVND (reference sequence). V was pared by 7 bases and J by 2 bases, with 15 bases of the junction left unmatched. Using reference TRBV19 and TRBJ2-5 for the parts outside the CDR3, the full variable domain is DGGITQSPKYLFRKEGQNVTLSCEQNLNHDAMYWYRQDPGQGLRLIYYSQIVNDFQKGDIAEGYSVSREKKESFPLTVTSAQKNPTAFYLCASKGLGQFPFQETQYFGPGTRLLVL.

The V call is TRBV4-2, the J call TRBJ2-5; no firm D call. Germline CDR1 and CDR2: LGHNA and YNFKEQ. The CDR3 totals 15 residues. With 2 bases removed from V and 5 bases from J, the gap between germline ends came to 15 bases. CDR3 sequence: CASSQPDANAETQYF. CDR3 in DNA: TGTGCCAGCAGCCAACCGGACGCGAATGCGGAGACCCAGTACTTC.

This clone was seen just once. The V and J genes are TRBV7-9 and TRBJ2-7; no clear D gene. The CDR3 is 14 amino acids. Per the germline V gene, CDR1 is SEHNR and CDR2 is FQNEAQ (reference sequence). Trimming removed 5 bases at V and 0 bases at J, with 11 bases between. CDR3 residues: CASSPRQLSYEQYF. DNA of the CDR3: TGTGCCAGCAGCCCCCGACAACTCTCCTACGAGCAGTACTTC.

This chain uses TRBV28 with TRBJ2-1, with D perhaps matching TRBD2 (5 bases). Germline assignment: CDR1 MDHEN and CDR2 SYDVKM. The V and J ends lost 5 bases and 7 bases respectively, with 9 bases between them. This CDR3 has 12 residues. The CDR3 region has the DNA TGTGCCAGCAGTCTAGGAGGAAATGAGCAGTTCTTC. As protein: CASSLGGNEQFF.

The chain carries TRBV7-6 and TRBJ2-7, with TRBD1 as a possible D gene (6 bases). With 1 base removed from V and 0 bases from J, the gap between germline ends came to 10 bases. Germline assignment: CDR1 SGHVS and CDR2 FNYEAQ. This CDR3 contains 15 residues. In DNA, the CDR3 is TGTGCCAGCAGCTTAGTACTGGACAGCTCCTACGAGCAGTACTTC. It yields the protein CASSLVLDSSYEQYF.

The chain recombines TRBV6-5 with TRBJ1-5; D is possibly TRBD1 (5 bases). This CDR3 is 15 amino acids long. Germline loops: CDR1 MNHEY, CDR2 SVGAGI. V shed 7 bases and J shed 3 bases, with 16 bases lying between them. The CDR3 DNA follows: TGTGCCAGCAACCCCTGGCAGGGCGACAATCAGCCCCAGCATTTT. Translated: CASNPWQGDNQPQHF.

The V call is TRBV19, the J call TRBJ1-4, with D possibly TRBD1 on 5 matching bases. This CDR3 is built from 15 residues. Per the germline V gene, CDR1 is LNHDA and CDR2 is SQIVND (reference sequence). The V and J ends lost 2 bases and 7 bases respectively, with 14 bases between them. The CDR3 region is CASSIKEPGGEKLFF. DNA for the CDR3: TGTGCCAGTAGTATAAAGGAGCCGGGGGGTGAAAAACTGTTTTTT.

The chain combines TRBV9 with TRBJ1-1, with D unclear. The V end lost 0 bases, the J end lost 6 bases, and 9 bases lay between the germline ends. Germline V gene data show CDR1 as SGDLS and CDR2 as YYNGEE. The CDR3 loop spans 13 amino acids. This CDR3 reads CASSVATSAEAFF. The CDR3 DNA reads TGTGCCAGCAGCGTAGCTACCTCCGCTGAAGCTTTCTTT.

V usage is TRBV7-2 and J usage is TRBJ2-1; D is undetermined. The V and J ends lost 5 bases and 5 bases respectively, with 10 bases between them. Per germline, CDR1 SGHTA and CDR2 FQGNSA. The CDR3 covers 13 residues. As DNA, the CDR3 is TGTGCCAGCAGCCCCTCCTATAACAATGAGCAGTTCTTC. Amino acids: CASSPSYNNEQFF.

The chain employs TRBV7-8 and TRBJ2-3; no firm D call. The CDR3 extends over 13 amino acids. Germline V gene data show CDR1 as SGHVS and CDR2 as FQNEAQ. V was cut by 4 bases and J by 5 bases, with 10 bases left in between. In DNA form, the CDR3 reads TGTGCCAGCAGCTATAGGGAAGGAGATACGCAGTATTTT. Residues: CASSYREGDTQYF.